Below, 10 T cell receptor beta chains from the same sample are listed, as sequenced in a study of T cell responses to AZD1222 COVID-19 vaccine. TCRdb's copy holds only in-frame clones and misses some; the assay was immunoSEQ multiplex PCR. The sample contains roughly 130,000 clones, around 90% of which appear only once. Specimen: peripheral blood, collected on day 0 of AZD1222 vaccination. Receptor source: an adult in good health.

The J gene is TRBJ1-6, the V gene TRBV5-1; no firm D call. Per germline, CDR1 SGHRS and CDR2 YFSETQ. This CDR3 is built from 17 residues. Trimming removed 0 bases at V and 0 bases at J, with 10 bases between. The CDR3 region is CASSLVSLHSYNSPLHF. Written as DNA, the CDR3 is TGCGCCAGCAGCTTGGTATCATTACACTCCTATAATTCACCCCTCCACTTT.

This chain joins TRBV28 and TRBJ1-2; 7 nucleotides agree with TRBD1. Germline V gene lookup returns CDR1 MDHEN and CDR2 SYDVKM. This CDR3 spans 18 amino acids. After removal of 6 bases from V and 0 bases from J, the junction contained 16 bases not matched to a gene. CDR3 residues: CASSNLPGQPNSNYGYTF. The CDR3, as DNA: TGTGCCAGCAGCAACCTCCCGGGACAGCCTAATTCTAACTATGGCTACACCTTC.

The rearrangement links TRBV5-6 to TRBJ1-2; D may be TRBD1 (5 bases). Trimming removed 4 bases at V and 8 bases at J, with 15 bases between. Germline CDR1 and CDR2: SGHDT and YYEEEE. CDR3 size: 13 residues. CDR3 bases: TGTGCCAGCAGCCCGAACCTCCAGGGAGGCTACACCTTC. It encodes CASSPNLQGGYTF. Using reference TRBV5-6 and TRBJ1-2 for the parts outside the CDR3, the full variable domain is DAGVTQSPTHLIKTRGQQVTLRCSPKSGHDTVSWYQQALGQGPQFIFQYYEEEERQRGNFPDRFSGHQFPNYSSELNVNALLLGDSALYLCASSPNLQGGYTFGSGTRLTVV.

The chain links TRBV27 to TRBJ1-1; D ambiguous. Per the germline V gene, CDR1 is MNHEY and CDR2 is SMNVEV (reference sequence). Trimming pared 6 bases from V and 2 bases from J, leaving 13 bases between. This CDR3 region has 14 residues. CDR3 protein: CASSPWSSNTEAFF. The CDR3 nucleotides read TGTGCCAGCAGCCCCTGGAGTTCCAACACTGAAGCTTTCTTT.

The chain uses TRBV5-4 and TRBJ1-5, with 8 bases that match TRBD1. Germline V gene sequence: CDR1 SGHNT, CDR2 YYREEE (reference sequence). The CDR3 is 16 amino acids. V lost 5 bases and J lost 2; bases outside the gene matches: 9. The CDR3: CASSHQGAWGNQPQHF. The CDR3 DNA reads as TGTGCCAGCAGTCACCAGGGGGCTTGGGGCAATCAGCCCCAGCATTTT.

The CDR3 sequence is CASSGYPREVATDTQYF. The CDR3 nucleotides read TGTGCCAGCAGTGGTTACCCCCGGGAGGTAGCCACAGATACGCAGTATTTT. The V and J genes are TRBV6-1 and TRBJ2-3; TRBD2 matches at 7 bases. The V gene end was trimmed by 4 bases and the J gene end by 2 bases; junction bases not matched to a gene: 12. CDR3 length: 17 residues. CDR1 is MNHNS, CDR2 SASEGT, per germline.

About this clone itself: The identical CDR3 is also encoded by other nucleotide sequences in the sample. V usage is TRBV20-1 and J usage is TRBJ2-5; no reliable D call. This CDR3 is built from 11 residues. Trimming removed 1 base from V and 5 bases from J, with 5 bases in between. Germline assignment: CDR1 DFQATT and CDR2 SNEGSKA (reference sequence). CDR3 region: CSARVGETQYF. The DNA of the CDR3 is TGCAGTGCTAGAGTGGGGGAGACCCAGTACTTC.

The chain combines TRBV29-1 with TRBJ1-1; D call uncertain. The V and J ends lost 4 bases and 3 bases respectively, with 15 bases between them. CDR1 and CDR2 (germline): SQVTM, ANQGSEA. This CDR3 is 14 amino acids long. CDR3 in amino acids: CSVGDFLSDTEAFF. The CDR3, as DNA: TGCAGCGTTGGCGATTTTCTGAGTGACACTGAAGCTTTCTTT.

The CDR3: CASIQGPGLAIAYEQYF. Written as DNA, the CDR3 is TGTGCCAGCATTCAAGGTCCGGGACTAGCGATTGCCTACGAGCAGTACTTC. The rearrangement joins TRBV2 to TRBJ2-7, with TRBD2 identical over 10 bases. Germline trimming cut 7 bases from V and 2 bases from J; bases unmatched to any gene: 14. The germline V gene encodes CDR1 SNHLY and CDR2 FYNNEI. This CDR3 comprises 17 residues.

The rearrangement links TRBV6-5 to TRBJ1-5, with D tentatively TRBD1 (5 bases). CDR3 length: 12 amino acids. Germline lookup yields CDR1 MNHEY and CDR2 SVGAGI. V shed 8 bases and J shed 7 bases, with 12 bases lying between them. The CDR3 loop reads CASGATLQPQHF. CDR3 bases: TGTGCCAGCGGGGCGACCCTACAGCCCCAGCATTTT.